This section outlines one TCR beta chain sequence together with its context. What it recognizes is unknown. The source of the sample is a study of T cells expressing NK-cell markers. This CDR3 comprises 14 residues. The germline gives CDR1 GTSNPN, CDR2 SVGIG (reference sequence). Study observations and caveats: Questions lingered over whether expanded NKG2C+ T cell clones were HCMV-specific.

TCRdb reanalyzed the 5' RACE reads and collapses them to one entry per CDR3 protein, without DNA. In all, the sample yields 400,000 or so distinct CDR3 sequences. This sequence joins TRBV30 and TRBJ2-3; TCRdb names TRBD2, which stays unverified in the absence of DNA. This receptor was obtained from a woman in her 50s in good health. The specimen sequenced was blood T cells: a sorted CD56 or NKG2C T cell subset, CD4+ or CD8+ T cells, or bulk PBMC T cells (not recorded which). CDR3 sequence: CAWSGPGLADTQYF.